Detailed here is one TCR beta chain. Its target is unknown. CDR3 length: 14 amino acids. Germline V gives CDR1 SGDLS, CDR2 YYNGEE. V was pared by 3 bases and J by 1 base, with 5 bases between. This record belongs to a study of glioma-infiltrating T cells after dendritic cell vaccination. Points from the study as a whole: Higher pretreatment TIL content predicted longer progression-free time and survival.

Clones were read by immunoSEQ multiplex PCR, and TCRdb kept only the in-frame ones, dropping some. The table lists 95,000 or so clones, 85% of them singletons. The V call is TRBV9, the J call TRBJ2-6, with D unresolved. The source was blood, collected before dendritic cell vaccination. This TCR was recovered from a human donor with glioblastoma. The CDR3 region has the DNA TGTGCCAGCAGCGCCTTGTCTGGGGCCAACGTCCTGACTTTC. Translating gives CASSALSGANVLTF.